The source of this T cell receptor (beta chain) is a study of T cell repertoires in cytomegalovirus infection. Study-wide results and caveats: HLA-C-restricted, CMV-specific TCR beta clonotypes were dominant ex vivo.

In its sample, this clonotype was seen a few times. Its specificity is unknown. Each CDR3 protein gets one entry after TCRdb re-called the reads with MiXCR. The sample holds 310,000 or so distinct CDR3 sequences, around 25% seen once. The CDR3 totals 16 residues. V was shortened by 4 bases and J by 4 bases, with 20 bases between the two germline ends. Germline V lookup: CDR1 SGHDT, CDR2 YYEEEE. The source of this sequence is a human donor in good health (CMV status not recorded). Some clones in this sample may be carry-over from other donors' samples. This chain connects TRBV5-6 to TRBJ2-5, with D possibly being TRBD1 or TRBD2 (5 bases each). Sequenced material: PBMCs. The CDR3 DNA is TGTGCCAGCAGCCGTAGAGAGAGGGGTGTCGGAGAGACCCAGTACTTC. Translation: CASSRRERGVGETQYF.